This T cell receptor (beta chain) was recorded in a study of T-cell reconstitution after alpha-beta-depleted transplantation in children. A TCRbeta library incorporating unique molecular identifiers was prepared. From the PCR reads, TCRdb called clonotypes with MiXCR, one entry per CDR3 protein. Of about 200,000 distinct CDR3 sequences listed, around 7.7% are singletons. Findings of the study overall: TCRbeta diversity was high at day 60 in some patients (a result of surviving recipient T cells and thymic progenitors). One year post-transplant, T-cell counts and diversity were largely derived from T cells produced anew.

CDR1 is LGHNA, CDR2 YNFKEQ, per germline. This CDR3 spans 15 amino acids. This clonotype was detected only a few times. Its antigen is as yet unknown. Compared with germline, one end of the junction differs, possibly owing to a read error. The source was PBMCs, mostly from graft donor cells, collected 360 days after TCRalphabeta/CD19-depleted stem cell transplant. The chain recombines TRBV4-2 with TRBJ2-1; 8 nucleotides line up with TRBD2. This TCR was sampled from a male patient aged 2 to 9 who had a stem cell transplant for acute myeloid leukemia, so the T cells may come from the graft donor. Here the CDR3 DNA reads TGTGCCAGCAGTCAAGGGGGGACTAGATCTTTGGAGCAGTTCTTC. As protein: CASSQGGTRSLEQFF.